The rows below give T cell receptor beta chains drawn from one sample of a study of OX40 agonist ivuxolimab in advanced cancers. Profiled with immunoSEQ multiplex PCR; TCRdb holds only in-frame clones, not every one. The sample contains about 70,000 clones, roughly 80% of which appear only once. Material: CD4+ or CD8+ T cells sorted from blood, obtained in a trial of the OX40 agonist ivuxolimab. These receptors were taken from an adult with an advanced solid tumor such as melanoma, head and neck, liver or kidney cancer. The CDR3 runs from the conserved cysteine through the conserved F or W. A D gene is named only where the DNA matches it firmly. Size is stated for part of the rows, as once, few or many counts, or as a class when the clone is expanded.

V	size	D	J	DNA	CDR3
TRBV27	NA	NA	TRBJ2-7	TGTGCCAGCAGTTCTTGGCTAGATTACGAGCAGTACTTC	CASSSWLDYEQYF
TRBV6-6	few	NA	TRBJ2-5	TGTGCCAGCAGTTACGATGCCACTCCCTCGAAGTCCCAGTACTTC	CASSYDATPSKSQYF
TRBV7-8	NA	NA	TRBJ2-1	TGTGCCAGCAGCTCGGGGGGCCCCAATGAGCAGTTCTTC	CASSSGGPNEQFF
TRBV11-2	NA	NA	TRBJ1-3	TGTGCCAGCAGCTCCGAAGGGGGAAGGTCTGGAAACACCATATATTTT	CASSSEGGRSGNTIYF
TRBV7-2	NA	NA	TRBJ2-3	TGTGCCAGCAGCCTAACTCGGGGCACAGATACGCAGTATTTT	CASSLTRGTDTQYF
TRBV5-4	NA	TRBD1	TRBJ1-1	TGTGCCAGCAGCTTACAGACAGGGTTGGGTACTGAAGCTTTCTTT	CASSLQTGLGTEAFF
TRBV11-2	NA	NA	TRBJ2-1	TGTGCCAGCAGCCGTGGACAGAACAATGATCGGAAGCAGTTCTTC	CASSRGQNNDRKQFF
TRBV28	NA	NA	TRBJ2-5	TGTGCCAGCAGCCGCTGGGGGGCGGAGGAGACCCAGTACTTC	CASSRWGAEETQYF
TRBV15	many	NA	TRBJ2-7	TGTGCCACCAGCAGAGTTGGCGGACGGTTATCAGGGGCGTTTCCCTACGAGCAGTACTTC	CATSRVGGRLSGAFPYEQYF
TRBV10-3	NA	NA	TRBJ2-1	TGTGCCATCCGGCAGAATCCGAACAATGAGCAGTTCTTC	CAIRQNPNNEQFF
TRBV29-1	NA	NA	TRBJ2-7	TGCAGCGTTGTTTCAGGAACCTACGAGCAGTACTTC	CSVVSGTYEQYF
TRBV19	NA	TRBD1	TRBJ1-1	TGTGCCAGTAGGTCCTCGGACAGGGGAATAACTGAAGCTTTCTTT	CASRSSDRGITEAFF
TRBV6-1	few	TRBD1	TRBJ1-3	TGTGCCAGCAGTGGGACAGGGAGCTCTGGAAACACCATATATTTT	CASSGTGSSGNTIYF
TRBV14	NA	NA	TRBJ1-2	TGTGCCAGCAGTCGTTCCGGTCAGGGGCGGAGTGGCTACACCTTC	CASSRSGQGRSGYTF
TRBV28	NA	NA	TRBJ2-7	TGTGCCAGCCAAAGAGGCCAGCCTTGGGAGCAGTACTTC	CASQRGQPWEQYF
TRBV5-1	NA	TRBD1	TRBJ1-4	TGCGCCAGCAGCCTACGACAGGGGGAAGGGAATGAAAAACTGTTTTTT	CASSLRQGEGNEKLFF
TRBV11-3	NA	TRBD1	TRBJ2-1	TGTGCCAGCAGCCCCGGGACAGGGTGTTACAATGAGCAGTTCTTC	CASSPGTGCYNEQFF
TRBV7-2	few	NA	TRBJ1-5	TGTGCCAGCAGCCCGTCTTTGTGGGGAGGCAATCAGCCCCAGCATTTT	CASSPSLWGGNQPQHF
TRBV5-4	NA	NA	TRBJ1-1	TGTGCCAGCAGCCCAGACAGAGTCACTGAAGCTTTCTTT	CASSPDRVTEAFF
TRBV19	NA	TRBD1	TRBJ2-2	TGTGCCAGTAGTATCCGAGGACAGGGTGCGAACACCGGGGAGCTGTTTTTT	CASSIRGQGANTGELFF
TRBV13	once	TRBD1	TRBJ2-7	TGTGCCAGCAGCCGACAGGGAAAGGCCTACGAGCAGTACTTC	CASSRQGKAYEQYF
TRBV14	few	TRBD1	TRBJ1-6	TGTGCCAGCAGCCAGCTCTCGGGACAGGGAGGTTCACCCCTCCACTTT	CASSQLSGQGGSPLHF
TRBV7-2	NA	TRBD1	TRBJ1-4	TGTGCCAGCAGCTTAACGACAGGGCGTAATGAAAAACTGTTTTTT	CASSLTTGRNEKLFF
TRBV7-2	NA	TRBD2	TRBJ2-3	TGTGCCAGCAGCTTATCGTCTAGCGGGGGGCTAGATACGCAGTATTTT	CASSLSSSGGLDTQYF
TRBV30	NA	NA	TRBJ1-2	TGTGCCTGGAGTCCCTCGGGGGCGTCTAGCTATGGCTACACCTTC	CAWSPSGASSYGYTF
TRBV27	NA	TRBD1	TRBJ1-1	TGTGCCAGCAGTACAACAGGGGGGCCGAGGGCTTTCTTT	CASSTTGGPRAFF
TRBV6-4	NA	TRBD2	TRBJ2-5	TGTGCCAGCAGGCCGGGACTAGCGGGCCAAGAGACCCAGTACTTC	CASRPGLAGQETQYF
TRBV14	once	TRBD1	TRBJ1-1	TGTGCCAGCAGCCTATGGACAGGGAGGACTGAAGCTTTCTTT	CASSLWTGRTEAFF
TRBV7-2	NA	TRBD1	TRBJ2-1	TGTGCCAGCAGCTTAGAAACCGCAGGGGGATTCTACAATGAGCAGTTCTTC	CASSLETAGGFYNEQFF
TRBV28	NA	NA	TRBJ1-6	TGTGCCAGCAGTTTAAAGCCAGGGGAGTCCTATAATTCACCCCTCCACTTT	CASSLKPGESYNSPLHF
TRBV7-9	NA	NA	TRBJ1-2	TGTGCCAGCAGCTCCCGCCAGGGGAGGATAGATGGCTACACCTTC	CASSSRQGRIDGYTF
TRBV15	NA	TRBD1	TRBJ1-6	TGTGCCACCAGCAGAGAGGCCCGGGACAGGGAGGATCCCCTCCACTTT	CATSREARDREDPLHF
TRBV5-1	NA	NA	TRBJ2-5	TGCGCCAGCAGCTTGTACCCTAAAGAGACCCAGTACTTC	CASSLYPKETQYF
TRBV11-3	NA	TRBD1	TRBJ1-5	TGTGCCAGCAGGCCGTGGCGCAGGGGGGCGAAGGATCAGCCCCAGCATTTT	CASRPWRRGAKDQPQHF
TRBV30	NA	TRBD2	TRBJ2-3	TGTGCCTGGGAAAATGGACTAGCGGGGTTGTCAGATACGCAGTATTTT	CAWENGLAGLSDTQYF
TRBV18	few	NA	TRBJ1-6	TGTGCCAGCTCACCGATTGACAGTGATAATTCACCCCTCCACTTT	CASSPIDSDNSPLHF
TRBV5-6	NA	NA	TRBJ2-2	TGTGCCAGCAGCAACAACAACGAGGGGACCGGGGAGCTGTTTTTT	CASSNNNEGTGELFF
TRBV6-5	NA	NA	TRBJ1-1	TGTGCCAGCAGTTGGGGGGGATCTGAAGCTTTCTTT	CASSWGGSEAFF
TRBV7-8	NA	TRBD1	TRBJ1-1	TGTGCCAGCAGCTTAGTGGGGGGACAGATCACTGAAGCTTTCTTT	CASSLVGGQITEAFF
TRBV28	NA	NA	TRBJ1-2	TGTGCCAGCCGAGGCGGGGGGAACTCCTATGGCTACACCTTC	CASRGGGNSYGYTF
TRBV6-5	NA	TRBD2	TRBJ2-7	TGTGCCAGCAGCCCCCGGACTAGCGACTACGAGCAGTACTTC	CASSPRTSDYEQYF
TRBV19	few	NA	TRBJ1-1	TGTGCCAGTCAAAAGCGGGCTGAAGCTTTCTTT	CASQKRAEAFF
TRBV10-3	NA	NA	TRBJ1-3	TGTGCCAGCCTTTGGGGGACCTTTGGAAACACCATATATTTT	CASLWGTFGNTIYF
TRBV27	few	NA	TRBJ1-1	TGTGCCAGCCGGCGGGGGGGCGAAGCTTTCTTT	CASRRGGEAFF
TRBV27	NA	NA	TRBJ2-6	TGTGCCAGCAGTTCCCCATCCCGGGGCTCTGGGGCCAACGTCCTGACTTTC	CASSSPSRGSGANVLTF
TRBV27	NA	TRBD1	TRBJ2-1	TGTGCCAGCAGTTTTAGGGGACAGGGAAAAGTTGAGCAGTTCTTC	CASSFRGQGKVEQFF
TRBV30	NA	NA	TRBJ1-1	TGTGCCTGGAGTGTAGTTGGGTACACTGAAGCTTTCTTT	CAWSVVGYTEAFF
TRBV10-1	NA	NA	TRBJ2-7	TGCGCCAGCAGCGCCGGGACACAGACCTACGAGCAGTACTTC	CASSAGTQTYEQYF
TRBV19	NA	TRBD1	TRBJ1-5	TGTGCCAGTACGGACAGGGGAGGGAGCAATCAGCCCCAGCATTTT	CASTDRGGSNQPQHF
TRBV5-1	NA	NA	TRBJ1-3	TGCGCCAGCAGCCCGGTAGCGGGGACGAGTGGAAACACCATATATTTT	CASSPVAGTSGNTIYF
TRBV6-5	NA	TRBD1	TRBJ1-3	TGTGCCAGCAGCTCGGAGGGGGCGCCTGGAAACACCATATATTTT	CASSSEGAPGNTIYF
TRBV15	NA	NA	TRBJ1-5	TGTGCCACCAGCAGGGCCCCCTGGGGGGGCAATCAGCCCCAGCATTTT	CATSRAPWGGNQPQHF
TRBV6-1	NA	TRBD1	TRBJ2-7	TGTGCCAGCATCCGGGACAGGGATCTCTACGAGCAGTACTTC	CASIRDRDLYEQYF
TRBV5-4	NA	TRBD2	TRBJ2-7	TGTGCCAGCAGCTTGGGACTAGCGGGGTCCTACGAGCAGTACTTC	CASSLGLAGSYEQYF
TRBV5-6	NA	NA	TRBJ1-1	TGTGCCAGCAGCTTGGATTCAGGGTCGAGAGGGGGTAAAGCTTTCTTT	CASSLDSGSRGGKAFF
TRBV5-1	NA	NA	TRBJ2-1	TGCGCCAGCAGCTTGGGGGCACCCTACAATGAGCAGCTCTTC	CASSLGAPYNEQLF